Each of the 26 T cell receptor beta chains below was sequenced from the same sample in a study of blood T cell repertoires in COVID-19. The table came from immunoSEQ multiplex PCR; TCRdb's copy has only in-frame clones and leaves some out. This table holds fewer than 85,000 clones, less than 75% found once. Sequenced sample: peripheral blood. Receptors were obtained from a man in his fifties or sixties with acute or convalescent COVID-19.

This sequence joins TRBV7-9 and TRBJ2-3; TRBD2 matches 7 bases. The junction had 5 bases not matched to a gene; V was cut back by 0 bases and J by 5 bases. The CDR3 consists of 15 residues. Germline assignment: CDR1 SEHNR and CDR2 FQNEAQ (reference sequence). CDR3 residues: CASSLAGGPGDTQYF. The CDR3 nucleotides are TGTGCCAGCAGCTTAGCGGGAGGGCCAGGAGATACGCAGTATTTT.

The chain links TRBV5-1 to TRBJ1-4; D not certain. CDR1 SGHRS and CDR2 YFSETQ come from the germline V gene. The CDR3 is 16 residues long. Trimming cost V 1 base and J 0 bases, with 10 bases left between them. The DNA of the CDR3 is TGCGCCAGCAGCTTGTCGTCCCCTGCAACTAATGAAAAACTGTTTTTT. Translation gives CASSLSSPATNEKLFF.

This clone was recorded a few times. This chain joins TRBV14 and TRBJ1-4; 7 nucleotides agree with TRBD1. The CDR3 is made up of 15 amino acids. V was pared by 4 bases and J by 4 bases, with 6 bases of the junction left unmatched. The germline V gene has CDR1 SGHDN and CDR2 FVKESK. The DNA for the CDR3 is TGTGCCAGCAGCCTGATCGACAGGGTTAATGAAAAACTGTTTTTT. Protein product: CASSLIDRVNEKLFF. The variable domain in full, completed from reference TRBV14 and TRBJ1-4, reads EAGVTQFPSHSVIEKGQTVTLRCDPISGHDNLYWYRRVMGKEIKFLLHFVKESKQDESGMPNNRFLAERTGGTYSTLKVQPAELEDSGVYFCASSLIDRVNEKLFFGSGTQLSVL.

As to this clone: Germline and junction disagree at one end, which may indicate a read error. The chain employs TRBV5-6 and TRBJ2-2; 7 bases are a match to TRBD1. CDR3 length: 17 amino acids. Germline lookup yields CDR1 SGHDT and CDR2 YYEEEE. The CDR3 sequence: CASSLFWLQGNTGELFF. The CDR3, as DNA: TGTGCCAGCAGCTTGTTCTGGCTACAGGGGAATACCGGTGAGCTGTTTTTT.

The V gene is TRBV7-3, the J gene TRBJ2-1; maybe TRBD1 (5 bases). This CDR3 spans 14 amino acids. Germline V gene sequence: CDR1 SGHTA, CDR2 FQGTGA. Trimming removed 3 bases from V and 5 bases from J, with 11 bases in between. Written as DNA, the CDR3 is TGTGCCAGCAGCTTGAGCAGGGAACACAATGAGCAGTTCTTC. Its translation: CASSLSREHNEQFF.

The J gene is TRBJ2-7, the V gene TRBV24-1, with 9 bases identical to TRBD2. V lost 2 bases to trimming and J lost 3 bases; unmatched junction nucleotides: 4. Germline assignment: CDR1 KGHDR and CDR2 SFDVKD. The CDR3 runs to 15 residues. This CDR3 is CATSDSGAGGYEQYF. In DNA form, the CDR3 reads TGTGCCACCAGTGATTCGGGAGCGGGAGGCTACGAGCAGTACTTC.

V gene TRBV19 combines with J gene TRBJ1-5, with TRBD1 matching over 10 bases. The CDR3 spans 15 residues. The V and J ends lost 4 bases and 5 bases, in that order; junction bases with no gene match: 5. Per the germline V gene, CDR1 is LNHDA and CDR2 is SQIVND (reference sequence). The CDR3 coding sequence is TGTGCCAGTAGTAGGGACAGGGGACCGGATCAGCCCCAGCATTTT. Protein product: CASSRDRGPDQPQHF.

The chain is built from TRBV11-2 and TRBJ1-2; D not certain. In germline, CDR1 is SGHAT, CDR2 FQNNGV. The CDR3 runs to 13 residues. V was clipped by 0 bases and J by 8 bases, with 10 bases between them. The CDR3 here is CASSLEGPRGYTF. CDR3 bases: TGTGCCAGCAGCTTAGAGGGCCCCAGGGGCTACACCTTC.

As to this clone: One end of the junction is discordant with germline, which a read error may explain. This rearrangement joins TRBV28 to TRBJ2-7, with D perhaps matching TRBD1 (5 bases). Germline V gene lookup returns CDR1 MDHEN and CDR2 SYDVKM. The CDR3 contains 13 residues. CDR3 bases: TGTGCCAGCATATCCAGCAAGACAGCCTTACAGGACTTC. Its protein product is CASISSKTALQDF.

This chain's CDR3 is CASSLWREQFF. The DNA for the CDR3 is TGTGCCAGCAGCCTGTGGCGGGAGCAGTTCTTC. The rearrangement uses TRBV3-1 (or the pseudogene TRBV3-2) and TRBJ2-1, with D unclear. CDR1 is LGHDT and CDR2 is YNNKEL in the germline V gene (reference sequence). The CDR3 spans 11 residues. Trimming stripped 4 bases from V and 10 bases from J, with 8 bases between.

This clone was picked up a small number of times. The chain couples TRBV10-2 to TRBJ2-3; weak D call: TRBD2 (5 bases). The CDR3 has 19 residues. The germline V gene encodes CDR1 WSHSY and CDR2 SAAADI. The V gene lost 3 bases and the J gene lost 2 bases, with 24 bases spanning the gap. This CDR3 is CASSEGRGLFDPYTDTQYF. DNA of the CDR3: TGCGCCAGCAGTGAAGGTCGCGGACTTTTCGACCCTTACACAGATACGCAGTATTTT.

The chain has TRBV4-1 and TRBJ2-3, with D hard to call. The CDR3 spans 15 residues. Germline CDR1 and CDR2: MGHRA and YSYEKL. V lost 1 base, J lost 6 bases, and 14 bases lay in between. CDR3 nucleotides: TGCGCCAGCAGCCAAGTGTACTCCGCTCGGGATACGCAGTATTTT. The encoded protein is CASSQVYSARDTQYF.

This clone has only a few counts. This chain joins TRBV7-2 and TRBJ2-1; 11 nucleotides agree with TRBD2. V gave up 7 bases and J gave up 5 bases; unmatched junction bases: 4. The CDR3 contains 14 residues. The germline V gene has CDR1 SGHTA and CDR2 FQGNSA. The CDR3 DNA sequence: TGTGCCAGCAACGTAGCGGGGGGGCACAATGAGCAGTTCTTC. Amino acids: CASNVAGGHNEQFF.

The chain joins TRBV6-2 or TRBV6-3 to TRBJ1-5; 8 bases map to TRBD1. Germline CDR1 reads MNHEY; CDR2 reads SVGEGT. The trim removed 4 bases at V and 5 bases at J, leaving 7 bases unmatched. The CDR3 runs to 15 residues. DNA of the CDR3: TGTGCCAGCAGTTCTCTGGACAGGGATGATCAGCCCCAGCATTTT. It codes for CASSSLDRDDQPQHF.

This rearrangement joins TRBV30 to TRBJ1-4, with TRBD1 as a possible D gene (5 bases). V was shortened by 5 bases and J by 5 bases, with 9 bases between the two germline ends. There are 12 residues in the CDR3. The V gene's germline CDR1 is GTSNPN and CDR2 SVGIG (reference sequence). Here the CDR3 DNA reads TGTGCCTGGGAGACAGAGAATGAAAAACTGTTTTTT. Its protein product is CAWETENEKLFF.

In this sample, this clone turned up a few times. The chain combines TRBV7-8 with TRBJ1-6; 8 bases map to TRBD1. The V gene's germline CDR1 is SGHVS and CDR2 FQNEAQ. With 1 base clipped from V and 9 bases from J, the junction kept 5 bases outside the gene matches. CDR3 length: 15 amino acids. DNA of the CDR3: TGTGCCAGCAGCTTAGATGGACAGGGAGCTTCACCCCTCCACTTT. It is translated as CASSLDGQGASPLHF.

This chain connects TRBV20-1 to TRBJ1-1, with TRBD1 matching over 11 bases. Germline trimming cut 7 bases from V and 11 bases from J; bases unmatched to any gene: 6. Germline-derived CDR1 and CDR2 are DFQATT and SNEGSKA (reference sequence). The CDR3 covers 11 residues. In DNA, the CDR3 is TGCAGTGTTCCGGGACAGGGGGTGGCTTTCTTT. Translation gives CSVPGQGVAFF.

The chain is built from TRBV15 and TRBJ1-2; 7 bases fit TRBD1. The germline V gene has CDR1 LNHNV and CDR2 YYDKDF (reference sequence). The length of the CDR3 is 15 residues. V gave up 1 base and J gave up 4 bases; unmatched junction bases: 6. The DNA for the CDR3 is TGTGCCACCAGCAGAGGAGCGGACAGGCCCTATGGCTACACCTTC. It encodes CATSRGADRPYGYTF.

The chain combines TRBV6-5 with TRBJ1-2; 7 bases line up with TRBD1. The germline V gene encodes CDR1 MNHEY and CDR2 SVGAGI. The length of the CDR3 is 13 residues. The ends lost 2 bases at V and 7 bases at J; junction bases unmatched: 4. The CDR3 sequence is CASSYPQGVGYTF. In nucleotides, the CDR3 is TGTGCCAGCAGTTACCCGCAGGGGGTTGGCTACACCTTC.

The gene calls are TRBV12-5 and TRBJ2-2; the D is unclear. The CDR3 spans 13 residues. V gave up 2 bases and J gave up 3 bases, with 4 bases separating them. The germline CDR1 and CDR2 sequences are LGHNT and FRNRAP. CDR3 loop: CASGLPYTGELFF. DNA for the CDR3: TGTGCTAGTGGTTTGCCCTACACCGGGGAGCTGTTTTTT.

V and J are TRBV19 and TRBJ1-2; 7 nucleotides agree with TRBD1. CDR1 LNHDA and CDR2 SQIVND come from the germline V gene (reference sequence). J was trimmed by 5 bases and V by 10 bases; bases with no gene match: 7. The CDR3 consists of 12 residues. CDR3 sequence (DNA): TGTGCCACTTCCGGGACAGAGTATGGCTACACCTTC. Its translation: CATSGTEYGYTF.

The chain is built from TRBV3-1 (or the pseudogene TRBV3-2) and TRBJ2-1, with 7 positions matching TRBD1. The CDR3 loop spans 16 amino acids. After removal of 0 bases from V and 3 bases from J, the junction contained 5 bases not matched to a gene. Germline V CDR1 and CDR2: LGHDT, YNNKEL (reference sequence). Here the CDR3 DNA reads TGTGCCAGCAGCCAAGACCAGGGACAGCTCTACAATGAGCAGTTCTTC. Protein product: CASSQDQGQLYNEQFF.

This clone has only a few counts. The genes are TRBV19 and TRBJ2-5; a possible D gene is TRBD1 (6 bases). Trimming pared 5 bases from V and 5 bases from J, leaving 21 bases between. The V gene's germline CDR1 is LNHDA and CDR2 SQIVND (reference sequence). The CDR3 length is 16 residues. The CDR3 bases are TGTGCCAGTAGTCTCGAACATGCAGGGGCGGGCGAGACCCAGTACTTC. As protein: CASSLEHAGAGETQYF.

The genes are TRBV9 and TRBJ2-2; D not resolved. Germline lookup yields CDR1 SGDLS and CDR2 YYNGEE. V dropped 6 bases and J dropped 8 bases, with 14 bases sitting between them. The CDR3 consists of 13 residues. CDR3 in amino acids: CASTTAAGGELFF. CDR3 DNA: TGTGCCAGCACAACCGCGGCCGGTGGGGAGCTGTTTTTT.

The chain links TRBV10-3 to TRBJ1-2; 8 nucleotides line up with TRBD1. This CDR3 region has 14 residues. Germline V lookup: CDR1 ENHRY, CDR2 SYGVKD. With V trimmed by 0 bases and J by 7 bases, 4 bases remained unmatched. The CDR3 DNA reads TGTGCCATCAGTGAGTCTAGACAGGGGATTGGCTACACCTTC. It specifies CAISESRQGIGYTF.

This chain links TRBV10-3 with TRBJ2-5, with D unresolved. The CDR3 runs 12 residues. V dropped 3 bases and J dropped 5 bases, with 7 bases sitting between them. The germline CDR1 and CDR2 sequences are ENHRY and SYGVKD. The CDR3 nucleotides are TGTGCCATCAGTGACGACATGGAGACCCAGTACTTC. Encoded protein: CAISDDMETQYF.